Shown below are 31 T cell receptor beta chains from a single sample sequenced in a study of T cell responses to AZD1222 COVID-19 vaccine. Profiled with immunoSEQ multiplex PCR; TCRdb holds only in-frame clones, not every one. The sample includes some 94,000 clones, 89% of them seen just once. This material consisted of peripheral blood, taken 28 days after the second AZD1222 dose. These receptors all stem from an adult who received the AZD1222 COVID-19 vaccine.

The gene calls are TRBV4-1 and TRBJ1-5; TRBD1 might be the D (5 bases). V lost 0 bases and J lost 7, with 10 bases in between. Germline lookup yields CDR1 MGHRA and CDR2 YSYEKL. The CDR3 is 14 amino acids. CDR3 amino acids: CASSQEQGHQPQHF. CDR3 DNA sequence: TGCGCCAGCAGCCAAGAACAAGGACACCAGCCCCAGCATTTT.

The chain employs TRBV6-5 and TRBJ2-3, with D possibly being TRBD2 (7 bases). CDR3 length: 14 residues. Trimming stripped 5 bases from V and 0 bases from J, with 9 bases between. Germline CDR1 MNHEY, CDR2 SVGAGI. This CDR3 reads CASSRGGSTDTQYF. CDR3 DNA: TGTGCCAGCAGTAGGGGGGGAAGCACAGATACGCAGTATTTT.

As concerns this clone: Other DNA sequences within the sample encode an identical CDR3. The chain couples TRBV6-2 or TRBV6-3 to TRBJ2-7; no clear D gene. Germline CDR1 MNHEY, CDR2 SVGEGT. The CDR3 is 11 amino acids. V was cut by 6 bases and J by 3 bases, with 6 bases left in between. The CDR3 DNA reads TGTGCCAGCAGCCAGAACTACGAGCAGTACTTC. It codes for CASSQNYEQYF.

This clone was seen a single time. The chain recombines TRBV28 with TRBJ2-7; 7 bases are a match to TRBD1. The CDR3 covers 17 residues. The V gene end was trimmed by 3 bases and the J gene end by 2 bases; junction bases not matched to a gene: 13. Germline loops: CDR1 MDHEN, CDR2 SYDVKM. CDR3 amino acids: CASSFPLDREVAYEQYF. The DNA of the CDR3 is TGTGCCAGCAGTTTTCCCCTAGACAGGGAAGTAGCCTACGAGCAGTACTTC.

J is TRBJ2-2 and V is TRBV5-4; TRBD2 matches at 8 bases. Trimming removed 0 bases from V and 0 bases from J; junction bases left unmatched: 4. The germline V gene has CDR1 SGHNT and CDR2 YYREEE (reference sequence). The CDR3 has 17 residues. This CDR3 reads CASSLGSRGANTGELFF. CDR3 nucleotides: TGTGCCAGCAGCTTGGGTTCGCGGGGGGCGAACACCGGGGAGCTGTTTTTT. Drawing the rest from reference TRBV5-4 and TRBJ2-2, the complete variable domain is ETGVTQSPTHLIKTRGQQVTLRCSSQSGHNTVSWYQQALGQGPQFIFQYYREEENGRGNFPPRFSGLQFPNYSSELNVNALELDDSALYLCASSLGSRGANTGELFFGEGSRLTVL.

V and J are TRBV6-5 and TRBJ1-6; D possibly corresponds to TRBD1 (6 bases). Trimming took 6 bases from V and 6 from J, leaving 15 bases between them. Germline CDR1 and CDR2: MNHEY and SVGAGI. CDR3 length: 15 residues. DNA of the CDR3: TGTGCCAGCAGGGACAGTTTAAAAACTAATTCACCCCTCCACTTT. Amino acid sequence: CASRDSLKTNSPLHF.

This clone has just one count. The rearrangement links TRBV11-2 to TRBJ1-2; 7 nucleotides agree with TRBD1. The V gene's germline CDR1 is SGHAT and CDR2 FQNNGV. This CDR3 has 13 residues. Trimming took 5 bases from V and 10 from J; bases not matched to a gene: 10. The CDR3 sequence is CASSIDRASAYTF. The CDR3 DNA reads TGTGCCAGCAGCATCGACAGGGCGAGTGCCTACACCTTC.

The rearrangement links TRBV4-1 to TRBJ1-5; D remains unclear. V was cut by 0 bases and J by 3 bases, with 6 bases left in between. The germline V gene has CDR1 MGHRA and CDR2 YSYEKL. The CDR3 runs to 14 residues. The DNA of the CDR3 is TGCGCCAGCAGCCAAGAGGCAGACAATCAGCCCCAGCATTTT. Amino acids: CASSQEADNQPQHF.

This chain joins TRBV7-9 and TRBJ2-7, with D perhaps TRBD1 or TRBD2 (5 bases each). In germline, CDR1 is SEHNR, CDR2 FQNEAQ (reference sequence). V lost 1 base and J 3 bases, leaving 13 bases between the germline ends. The CDR3 contains 15 residues. The CDR3 loop reads CASSLGGTLNYEQYF. The CDR3 DNA follows: TGTGCCAGCAGCTTAGGGGGGACGCTGAACTACGAGCAGTACTTC.

The chain combines TRBV29-1 with TRBJ2-7, with D possibly being TRBD2 (5 bases). Deletions cut 4 bases from V and 3 bases from J, with 7 bases between. The CDR3 extends over 11 amino acids. Germline V lookup: CDR1 SQVTM, CDR2 ANQGSEA. CDR3 loop: CSVAGIYEQYF. The CDR3, as DNA: TGCAGCGTTGCCGGGATCTACGAGCAGTACTTC.

This chain connects TRBV10-1 to TRBJ2-1, with a weak D call TRBD1 (6 bases). V was shortened by 1 base and J by 4 bases, with 11 bases between the two germline ends. The CDR3 is 15 amino acids. The V gene's germline CDR1 is WNHNN and CDR2 SYGVQD (reference sequence). The CDR3 DNA is TGCGCCAGCAGTGAGTTCCAGGGGTCATACAATGAGCAGTTCTTC. Its protein product is CASSEFQGSYNEQFF.

This chain connects TRBV14 to TRBJ1-2; unclear D gene. Trimming removed 3 bases from V and 8 bases from J, with 10 bases in between. CDR3 length: 12 residues. CDR1 is SGHDN, CDR2 FVKESK, per germline. The CDR3 loop reads CASSHLAGGYTF. CDR3 bases: TGTGCCAGCAGCCACCTCGCGGGGGGCTACACCTTC.

This chain joins TRBV28 and TRBJ2-5, with 8 bases lining up with TRBD1. The germline V gene has CDR1 MDHEN and CDR2 SYDVKM. The CDR3 runs to 15 residues. V shed 5 bases, J shed 5 bases, and the junction held 10 bases outside the gene matches. In DNA, the CDR3 is TGTGCCAGCAGTCGGGGTCAGGGGGCGAGTGAGACCCAGTACTTC. It yields the protein CASSRGQGASETQYF.

This chain uses TRBV2 with TRBJ1-2; no reliable D call. V lost 1 base and J 6 bases, leaving 6 bases between the germline ends. The CDR3 length is 12 residues. The germline V gene encodes CDR1 SNHLY and CDR2 FYNNEI. The DNA of the CDR3 is TGTGCCAGCAGTGAAGGGCCGAATGGCTACACCTTC. Its translation is CASSEGPNGYTF.

This chain joins TRBV25-1 and TRBJ2-1, with 15 bases identical to TRBD2. This CDR3 has 18 amino acids. V gave up 6 bases and J gave up 0 bases; unmatched junction bases: 6. Germline CDR1 and CDR2: MGHDK and SYGVNS. CDR3 DNA: TGTGCCAGCAGGAGGGGACTAGCGGGGGGTAGCTCCTACAATGAGCAGTTCTTC. As protein: CASRRGLAGGSSYNEQFF.

The V and J genes are TRBV13 and TRBJ2-7, with 11 positions matching TRBD2. The CDR3 is 14 amino acids. Germline CDR1 is PRHDT and CDR2 is FYEKMQ (reference sequence). Losses at the gene ends were 1 base for V and 4 bases for J; bases not matched to a gene: 0. The DNA for the CDR3 is TGTGCCAGCAGCTTAGTAGCGGGGGGGTACGAGCAGTACTTC. Protein product: CASSLVAGGYEQYF.

This chain uses TRBV7-8 with TRBJ2-7, with unresolved D. V dropped 8 bases and J dropped 3 bases, with 29 bases sitting between them. CDR1 is SGHVS and CDR2 is FQNEAQ in the germline V gene. The CDR3 runs 18 residues. Here the CDR3 reads CASRPGPGIPTMHYEQYF. The DNA for the CDR3 is TGTGCCAGCCGCCCAGGCCCTGGGATCCCGACCATGCACTACGAGCAGTACTTC.

Notes on this clone: The same CDR3 arises from other DNA sequences in this sample as well. The J gene is TRBJ2-2, the V gene TRBV9; 7 bases match TRBD2. From germline, CDR1 is SGDLS and CDR2 YYNGEE. This CDR3 has 15 amino acids. V was pared by 2 bases and J by 0 bases, with 1 base of the junction left unmatched. The CDR3 DNA reads TGTGCCAGCAGCGTGGGGGGGACGAACACCGGGGAGCTGTTTTTT. Translating gives CASSVGGTNTGELFF.

The chain is built from TRBV9 and TRBJ1-6; D is unclear. Germline CDR1 SGDLS, CDR2 YYNGEE. The CDR3 sequence is 14 residues long. V was pared by 3 bases and J by 7 bases, with 11 bases between. CDR3 sequence: CASSALRENSPLHF. CDR3 bases: TGTGCCAGCAGCGCCCTTCGGGAAAATTCACCCCTCCACTTT.

CDR3 nucleotides: TGTGCCAGCAGTCTGACAGTCCTTTATGGCTACACCTTC. Protein sequence: CASSLTVLYGYTF. The rearrangement links TRBV12-3 or TRBV12-4 to TRBJ1-2; a possible D gene is TRBD1 (5 bases). Trimming cost V 5 bases and J 5 bases, with 12 bases left between them. The CDR3 totals 13 residues.

The J gene is TRBJ2-7, the V gene TRBV12-3 or TRBV12-4; D is undetermined. This CDR3 has 12 amino acids. V dropped 0 bases and J dropped 3 bases, with 3 bases sitting between them. CDR3 DNA: TGTGCCAGCAGTTTAGCGGGCTACGAGCAGTACTTC. The encoded protein is CASSLAGYEQYF.

J is TRBJ1-1 and V is TRBV7-9, with 10 positions matching TRBD1. The CDR3 is made up of 15 amino acids. Germline V gene data show CDR1 as SEHNR and CDR2 as FQNEAQ (reference sequence). Trimming cost V 3 bases and J 4 bases; bases outside gene matches: 5. The CDR3 DNA reads as TGTGCCAGCAGCTTTCAAGGGACAGGGGTCACTGAAGCTTTCTTT. It codes for CASSFQGTGVTEAFF. Variable domain in full (rest from reference TRBV7-9 and TRBJ1-1): DTGVSQNPRHKITKRGQNVTFRCDPISEHNRLYWYRQTLGQGPEFLTYFQNEAQLEKSRLLSDRFSAERPKGSFSTLEIQRTEQGDSAMYLCASSFQGTGVTEAFFGQGTRLTVV.

V is TRBV6-5 and J is TRBJ1-5; TRBD1 matches at 11 bases. Trimming at V came to 7 bases and at J to 4 bases, leaving 6 bases not matched to a gene. The length of the CDR3 is 15 residues. The V gene's germline CDR1 is MNHEY and CDR2 SVGAGI. DNA of the CDR3: TGTGCCAGCAAGGACAGGGGGCCCCTGAATCAGCCCCAGCATTTT. Translation gives CASKDRGPLNQPQHF.

The chain joins TRBV20-1 to TRBJ2-3; TRBD2 might be the D (7 bases). The germline gives CDR1 DFQATT, CDR2 SNEGSKA (reference sequence). V lost 3 bases and J 6 bases, leaving 13 bases between the germline ends. The CDR3 consists of 13 residues. The CDR3 nucleotides are TGCAGTGCTAGTCGGGGGGCGGTGGATACGCAGTATTTT. Its translation is CSASRGAVDTQYF.

V usage is TRBV2 and J usage is TRBJ2-7; the D gene could be TRBD1 or TRBD2 (5 bases each). This CDR3 comprises 13 residues. In germline, CDR1 is SNHLY, CDR2 FYNNEI. CDR3 nucleotides: TGTGCAGAGATTAGGGACGGCTCCTACGAGCAGTACTTC. Its translation: CAEIRDGSYEQYF. The complete variable domain, with remaining parts taken from reference TRBV2 and TRBJ2-7, reads EPEVTQTPSHQVTQMGQEVILRCVPISNHLYFYWYRQILGQKVEFLVSFYNNEISEKSEIFDDQFSVERPDGSNFTLKIRSTKLEDSAMYFCAEIRDGSYEQYFGPGTRLTVT.

The rearrangement links TRBV7-2 to TRBJ1-6; no clear D gene. The CDR3 covers 14 residues. Germline V gene sequence: CDR1 SGHTA, CDR2 FQGNSA. V lost 1 base and J 10 bases, leaving 11 bases between the germline ends. The CDR3 loop is CASSLVARESPLHF. CDR3 in DNA: TGTGCCAGCAGCTTAGTGGCCCGGGAGTCACCCCTCCACTTT. The entire variable domain, with the rest obtained from reference TRBV7-2 and TRBJ1-6, is as follows: GAGVSQSPSNKVTEKGKDVELRCDPISGHTALYWYRQSLGQGLEFLIYFQGNSAPDKSGLPSDRFSAERTGGSVSTLTIQRTQQEDSAVYLCASSLVARESPLHFGNGTRLTVT.

The rearrangement joins TRBV14 to TRBJ1-1; D is ambiguous. V lost 1 base, J lost 8 bases, and 11 bases lay in between. CDR3 length: 13 amino acids. Germline V gene lookup returns CDR1 SGHDN and CDR2 FVKESK. The CDR3 DNA follows: TGTGCCAGCAGCCAAGTTAACTTAGCGGAAGCTTTCTTT. It encodes CASSQVNLAEAFF.

This chain connects TRBV6-5 to TRBJ1-1; D is possibly TRBD1 (6 bases). Germline V gene data show CDR1 as MNHEY and CDR2 as SVGAGI. The CDR3 contains 15 residues. The V gene lost 2 bases and the J gene lost 0 bases, with 10 bases spanning the gap. The CDR3 DNA reads TGTGCCAGCAGTTACATAGGGACATTGAACACTGAAGCTTTCTTT. Translated, it gives CASSYIGTLNTEAFF.

The chain combines TRBV7-3 with TRBJ2-2; D call uncertain. The CDR3 spans 16 residues. The ends were cut back, 1 base at V and 4 bases at J, with 13 bases in the middle. CDR1 is SGHTA and CDR2 is FQGTGA in the germline V gene. CDR3: CASSLIGLGLTGELFF. CDR3 nucleotide sequence: TGTGCCAGCAGCTTAATTGGTCTAGGCCTCACCGGGGAGCTGTTTTTT.

The CDR3 bases are TGTGCCAGCAGTCGCGTCGTGGGGGCGTTCGCTGAAGCTTTCTTT. As protein: CASSRVVGAFAEAFF. V gene TRBV28 combines with J gene TRBJ1-1, with D maybe TRBD1 (6 bases). The CDR3 contains 15 residues. Germline loops: CDR1 MDHEN, CDR2 SYDVKM. Deletions cut 5 bases from V and 6 bases from J, with 19 bases between.

This chain connects TRBV5-1 to TRBJ1-1; D gene uncertain. Germline V gene lookup returns CDR1 SGHRS and CDR2 YFSETQ. CDR3 size: 15 residues. V lost 0 bases and J lost 4, with 13 bases in between. CDR3 residues: CASSLEGSIFTEAFF. In nucleotides, the CDR3 is TGCGCCAGCAGCTTGGAGGGATCGATCTTCACTGAAGCTTTCTTT.